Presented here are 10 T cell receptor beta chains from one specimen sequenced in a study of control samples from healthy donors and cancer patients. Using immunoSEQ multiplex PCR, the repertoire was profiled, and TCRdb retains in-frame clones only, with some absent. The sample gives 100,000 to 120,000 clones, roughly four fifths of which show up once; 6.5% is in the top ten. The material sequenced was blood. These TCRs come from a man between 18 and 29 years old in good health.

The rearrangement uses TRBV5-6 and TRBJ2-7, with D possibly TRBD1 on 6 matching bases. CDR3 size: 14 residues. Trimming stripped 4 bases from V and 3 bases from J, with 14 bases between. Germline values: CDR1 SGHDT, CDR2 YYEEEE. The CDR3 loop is CASSATGSFYEQYF. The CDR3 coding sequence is TGTGCCAGCAGCGCTACAGGGAGTTTCTACGAGCAGTACTTC. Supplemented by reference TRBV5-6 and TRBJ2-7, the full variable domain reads DAGVTQSPTHLIKTRGQQVTLRCSPKSGHDTVSWYQQALGQGPQFIFQYYEEEERQRGNFPDRFSGHQFPNYSSELNVNALLLGDSALYLCASSATGSFYEQYFGPGTRLTVT.

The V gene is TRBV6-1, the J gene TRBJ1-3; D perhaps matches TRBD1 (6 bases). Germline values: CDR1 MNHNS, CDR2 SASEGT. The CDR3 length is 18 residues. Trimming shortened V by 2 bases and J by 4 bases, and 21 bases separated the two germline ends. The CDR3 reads CASSEYRNGGQSGNTIYF. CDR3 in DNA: TGTGCCAGCAGTGAATACAGGAACGGGGGGCAATCCGGAAACACCATATATTTT.

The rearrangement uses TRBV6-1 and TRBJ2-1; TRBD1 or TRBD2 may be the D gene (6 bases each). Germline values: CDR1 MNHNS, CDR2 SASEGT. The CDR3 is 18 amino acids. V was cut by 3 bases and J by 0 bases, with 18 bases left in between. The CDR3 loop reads CASSDHDRRGGSYNEQFF. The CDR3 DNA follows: TGTGCCAGCAGTGACCATGACAGGAGGGGTGGCTCCTACAATGAGCAGTTCTTC.

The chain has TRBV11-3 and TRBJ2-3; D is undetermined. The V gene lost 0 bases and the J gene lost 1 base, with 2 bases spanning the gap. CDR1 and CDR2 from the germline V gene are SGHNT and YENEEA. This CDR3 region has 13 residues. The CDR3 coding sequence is TGTGCCAGCAGCTTAGATGGCACAGATACGCAGTATTTT. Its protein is CASSLDGTDTQYF.

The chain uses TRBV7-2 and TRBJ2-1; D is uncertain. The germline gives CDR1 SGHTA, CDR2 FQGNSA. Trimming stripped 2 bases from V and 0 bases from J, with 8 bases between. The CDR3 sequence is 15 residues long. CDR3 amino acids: CASSLQPSSYNEQFF. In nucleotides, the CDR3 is TGTGCCAGCAGCTTACAGCCGAGCTCCTACAATGAGCAGTTCTTC.

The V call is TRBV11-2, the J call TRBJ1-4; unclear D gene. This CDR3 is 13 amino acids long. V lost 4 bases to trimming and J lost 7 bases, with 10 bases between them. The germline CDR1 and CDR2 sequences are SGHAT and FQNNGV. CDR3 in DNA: TGTGCCAGCAGCTGGGGTGGGCCTGAAAAACTGTTTTTT. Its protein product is CASSWGGPEKLFF.

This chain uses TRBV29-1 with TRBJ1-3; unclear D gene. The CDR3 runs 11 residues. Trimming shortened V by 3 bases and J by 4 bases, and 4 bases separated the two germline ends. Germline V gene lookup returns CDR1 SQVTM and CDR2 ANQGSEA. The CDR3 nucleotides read TGCAGCGTTGATCGGGGAAACACCATATATTTT. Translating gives CSVDRGNTIYF. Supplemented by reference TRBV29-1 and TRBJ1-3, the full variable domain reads SAVISQKPSRDICQRGTSLTIQCQVDSQVTMMFWYRQQPGQSLTLIATANQGSEATYESGFVIDKFPISRPNLTFSTLTVSNMSPEDSSIYLCSVDRGNTIYFGEGSWLTVV.

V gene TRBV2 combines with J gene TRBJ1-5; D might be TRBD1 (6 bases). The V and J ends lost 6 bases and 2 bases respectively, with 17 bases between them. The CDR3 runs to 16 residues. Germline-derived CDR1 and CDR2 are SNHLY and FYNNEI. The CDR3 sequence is CASSNPRGRGNQPQHF. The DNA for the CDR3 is TGTGCCAGCAGCAACCCGAGGGGGAGAGGCAATCAGCCCCAGCATTTT. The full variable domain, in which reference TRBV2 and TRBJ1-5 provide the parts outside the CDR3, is EPEVTQTPSHQVTQMGQEVILRCVPISNHLYFYWYRQILGQKVEFLVSFYNNEISEKSEIFDDQFSVERPDGSNFTLKIRSTKLEDSAMYFCASSNPRGRGNQPQHFGDGTRLSIL.

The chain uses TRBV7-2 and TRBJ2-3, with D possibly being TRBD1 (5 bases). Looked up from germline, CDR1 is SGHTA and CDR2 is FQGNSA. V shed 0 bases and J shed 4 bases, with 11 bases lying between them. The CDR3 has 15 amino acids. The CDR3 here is CASSLAGLGSDTQYF. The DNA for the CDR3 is TGTGCCAGCAGCTTAGCGGGGCTAGGGTCAGATACGCAGTATTTT.

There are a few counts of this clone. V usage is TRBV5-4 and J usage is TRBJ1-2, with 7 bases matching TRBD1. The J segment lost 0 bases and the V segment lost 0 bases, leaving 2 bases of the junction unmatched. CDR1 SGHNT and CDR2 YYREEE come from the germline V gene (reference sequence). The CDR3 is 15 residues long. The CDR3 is CASSLGGGSNYGYTF. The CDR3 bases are TGTGCCAGCAGCTTGGGAGGGGGCTCTAACTATGGCTACACCTTC.